This T cell receptor beta chain emerged from a study of blood T cell repertoires in COVID-19. The protocol was immunoSEQ multiplex PCR, while the TCRdb copy is restricted to in-frame clones and leaves out a portion. The table has approximately 100,000 clones, about 88% seen once. There are 16 residues in the CDR3. The V and J ends lost 6 bases and 1 base respectively, with 18 bases between them. The germline CDR1 and CDR2 sequences are MDHEN and SYDVKM. The receptor comes from a human donor in a cohort sampled during active COVID-19. The sample was peripheral blood. J is TRBJ1-1 and V is TRBV28; tentatively, D is TRBD1 (6 bases). The CDR3 is CASRESTGHPNTEAFF. CDR3 DNA: TGTGCCAGCAGGGAGAGTACGGGACACCCGAACACTGAAGCTTTCTTT.